A selection of T cell receptor beta chains follows, all from one sample in a study of T cells in tumors after PD-1 blockade. Repertoires were generated with immunoSEQ multiplex PCR, while TCRdb's copy carries only in-frame clones and drops some. The data hold approximately 50,000 clones, with around 85% observed a single time. Sequences were derived from PBMCs, sampled before anti-PD-1 therapy. The receptor set was obtained from a human donor with advanced basal cell or squamous cell carcinoma (not recorded which). CDR3s include the opening cysteine and the closing phenylalanine or tryptophan. A D gene is named only where the DNA matches it firmly. Clone size is not always given. Where it is, it says once, few, many or a class for expanded clones.

V	J	D	length	size	DNA	CDR3
TRBV7-9	TRBJ1-2	-	14	-	TGTGCCAGCAGTACAGGTGCCCCCGGCTATGGCTACACCTTC	CASSTGAPGYGYTF
TRBV7-2	TRBJ1-2	-	14	once	TGTGCCAGCAGCCAAGTTCGGACGGGAGGGGGCTACACCTTC	CASSQVRTGGGYTF
TRBV18	TRBJ2-1	-	14	-	TGTGCCAGCTCACCAGTTCAGACAGACAATGAGCAGTTCTTC	CASSPVQTDNEQFF
TRBV7-6	TRBJ2-1	TRBD1	15	-	TGTGCCAGCAGCTTAGCTGAGTACAGGGGGAATGAGCAGTTCTTC	CASSLAEYRGNEQFF
TRBV6-5	TRBJ1-2	-	13	-	TGTGCCAGCAGTCCACAGCCTTACTATGGCTACACCTTC	CASSPQPYYGYTF
TRBV5-1	TRBJ2-3	-	10	-	TGCGCCAGCAGGGGTCGTACGCAGTATTTT	CASRGRTQYF
TRBV9	TRBJ2-7	-	16	-	TGTGCCAGCAGCGTAGCTCCTGGGGCGGTTTCCTACGAGCAGTACTTC	CASSVAPGAVSYEQYF
TRBV7-9	TRBJ2-5	TRBD1	15	-	TGTGCCAGCAGCTTAGGTGGGACAGGGCATGTGACCCAGTACTTC	CASSLGGTGHVTQYF
TRBV10-3	TRBJ1-5	-	15	-	TGTGCCATCAGTGACACGATAGCGGCAAATCAGCCCCAGCATTTT	CAISDTIAANQPQHF
TRBV15	TRBJ1-1	TRBD1	16	-	TGTGCCACCAGCAGAGACCCCGCCACAGGGGGGACTGAAGCTTTCTTT	CATSRDPATGGTEAFF
TRBV28	TRBJ1-2	TRBD1	12	-	TGTGCCAGCAGCCCCGCCAGGGGGGGCTACACCTTC	CASSPARGGYTF
TRBV19	TRBJ2-2	-	14	-	TGTGCCAGTAAGCCCGGAGGGCCTTCCGGGGAGCTGTTTTTT	CASKPGGPSGELFF
TRBV6-5	TRBJ1-1	TRBD1	14	few	TGTGCCAGCAGCCCAACAGGGGAGGCCACTGAAGCTTTCTTT	CASSPTGEATEAFF
TRBV7-9	TRBJ2-2	-	13	-	TGTGCCAGCAGCTCAATCTGGGCCGGGGAGCTGTTTTTT	CASSSIWAGELFF
TRBV27	TRBJ2-5	-	13	-	TGTGCCAGCAGTTTTAGCGCATGGGAGACCCAGTACTTC	CASSFSAWETQYF
TRBV5-6	TRBJ1-5	-	14	-	TGTGCCAGCAGCTTGAGCAGGGGAGGTCAGCCCCAGCATTTT	CASSLSRGGQPQHF
TRBV19	TRBJ2-6	TRBD2	17	-	TGTGCCAGTAGCCGGACTAGCGGGGGGACTGGGGCCAACGTCCTGACTTTC	CASSRTSGGTGANVLTF
TRBV10-1	TRBJ2-5	TRBD2	16	-	TGCGCCAGCAGTGAGTCGACTCGGGGGGGCGCGGGGACCCAGTACTTC	CASSESTRGGAGTQYF
TRBV6-5	TRBJ1-1	-	13	-	TGTGCCAGCAGTTCCCACCGGGCCCCACTCCCTTTCTTT	CASSSHRAPLPFF
TRBV21-1	TRBJ1-5	-	16	-	TGTGCCAGCAGCAAAGCGTACGGGACAGGGTACCAGCCCCAGCATTTT	CASSKAYGTGYQPQHF
TRBV5-1	TRBJ2-7	TRBD2	14	-	TGCGCCAGCAGACGAACTAGCGGGGCCTACGAGCAGTACTTC	CASRRTSGAYEQYF
TRBV28	TRBJ1-2	-	13	-	TGTGCCAGCAGTCAAAGGGCAGCCTATGGCTACACCTTC	CASSQRAAYGYTF
TRBV5-1	TRBJ1-1	-	13	-	TGCGCCAGCAGCCTGACGGTGAACACTGAAGCTTTCTTT	CASSLTVNTEAFF
TRBV9	TRBJ2-2	TRBD2	16	-	TGTGCCAGCAGCTCCCGGACTAGCGGTAACACCGGGGAGCTGTTTTTT	CASSSRTSGNTGELFF
TRBV24-1	TRBJ1-5	-	16	-	TGTGCCACCAGTGACCCCGACGGAAATAGCAATCAGCCCCAGCATTTT	CATSDPDGNSNQPQHF
TRBV14	TRBJ2-5	-	15	-	TGTGCCAGCAGCCAAGAACGGCAGGCTCAAGAGACCCAGTACTTC	CASSQERQAQETQYF